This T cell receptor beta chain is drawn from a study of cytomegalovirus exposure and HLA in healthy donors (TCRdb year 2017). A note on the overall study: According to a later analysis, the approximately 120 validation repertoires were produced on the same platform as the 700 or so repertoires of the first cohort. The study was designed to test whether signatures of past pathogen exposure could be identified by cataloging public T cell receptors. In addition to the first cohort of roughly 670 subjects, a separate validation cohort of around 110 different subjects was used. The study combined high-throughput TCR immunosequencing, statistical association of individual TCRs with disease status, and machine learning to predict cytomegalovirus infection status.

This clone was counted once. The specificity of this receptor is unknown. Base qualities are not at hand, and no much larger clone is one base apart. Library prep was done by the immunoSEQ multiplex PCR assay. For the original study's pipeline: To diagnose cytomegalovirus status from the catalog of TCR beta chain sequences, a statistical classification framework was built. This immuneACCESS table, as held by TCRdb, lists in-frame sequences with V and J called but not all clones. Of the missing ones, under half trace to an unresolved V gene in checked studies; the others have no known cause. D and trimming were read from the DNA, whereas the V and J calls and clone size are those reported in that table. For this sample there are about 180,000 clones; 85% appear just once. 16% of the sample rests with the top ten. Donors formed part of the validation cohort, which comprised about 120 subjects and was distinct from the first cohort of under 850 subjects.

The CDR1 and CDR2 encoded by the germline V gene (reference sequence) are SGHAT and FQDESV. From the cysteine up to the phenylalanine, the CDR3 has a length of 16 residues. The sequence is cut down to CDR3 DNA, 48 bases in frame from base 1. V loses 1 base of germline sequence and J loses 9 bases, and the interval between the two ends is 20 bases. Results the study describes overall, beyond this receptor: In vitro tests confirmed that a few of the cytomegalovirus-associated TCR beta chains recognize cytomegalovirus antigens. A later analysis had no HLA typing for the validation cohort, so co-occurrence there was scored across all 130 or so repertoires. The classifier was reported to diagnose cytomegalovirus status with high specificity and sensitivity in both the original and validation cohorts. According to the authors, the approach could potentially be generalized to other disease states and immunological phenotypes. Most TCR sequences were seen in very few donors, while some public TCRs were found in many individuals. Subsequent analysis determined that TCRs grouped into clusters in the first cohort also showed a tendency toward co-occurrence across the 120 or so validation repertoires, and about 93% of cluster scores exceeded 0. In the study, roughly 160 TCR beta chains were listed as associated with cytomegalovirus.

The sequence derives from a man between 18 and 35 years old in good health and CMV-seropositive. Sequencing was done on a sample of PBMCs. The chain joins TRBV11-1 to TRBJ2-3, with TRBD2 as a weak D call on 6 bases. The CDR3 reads CASSLVASAALGTQYF. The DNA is TGTGCCAGCAGCTTAGTCGCTAGCGCGGCCCTTGGGACGCAGTATTTT.